The T cell receptor (beta chain) under discussion was sequenced for a study of cytomegalovirus exposure and HLA in healthy donors. Overall study results and limits: In a later analysis, roughly 17,000 TCR beta sequences were associated with HLA alleles at 0.05 false discovery rate. Earlier analysis yielded a pattern in which most TCR beta V segments were productive about 90% or about 30% of the time.

About this clone itself: Its specificity is unknown.

V dropped 8 bases and J dropped 2 bases, with 12 bases sitting between them. CDR3 length: 13 amino acids. Germline V lookup: CDR1 SGHTA, CDR2 FQGTGA. PCR involved 60 Vbeta and 13 Jbeta primers. Only in-frame clones appear in the TCRdb table, and some are missing; sequencing was by immunoSEQ multiplex PCR. The sample contains fewer than 200,000 clones, about three quarters of which appear only once. This TCR was sampled from a man between 35 and 55 years old in good health and CMV-seropositive. The rearrangement joins TRBV7-3 to TRBJ1-1; the D gene is possibly TRBD1 (5 bases). Sequenced input: PBMCs. CDR3 DNA: TGTGCCAGCCAATTCGACAGAAACACTGAAGCTTTCTTT. Translating it yields CASQFDRNTEAFF.